Listed below are T cell receptor beta chains from one sample, sequenced in a study of T cell repertoires in cytomegalovirus infection. TCRdb re-called the reads through MiXCR, storing one row per CDR3 protein. The repertoire consists of fewer than 250,000 distinct CDR3 sequences, with 20% to 25% occurring once and the leading ten covering about 20%. Sequences were obtained from CD8+ T cells from PBMCs. These receptors were obtained from a human donor in good health (CMV status not recorded). Some clones in this sample may be carry-over from other donors' samples. Both conserved end residues are part of each CDR3. Each record gives: clone size, D gene, J gene, V gene, CDR3 DNA, CDR3 protein. D genes are given only for firm matches. The size of a clone is reported for some rows only, either as once, few or many, or as a class for expanded clones.

size: few; D: .; J: TRBJ2-7; V: TRBV19; DNA: TGTGCCAGTAGTATAGCCCACCGGGCAGGGTGGGACGAGCAGTACTTC; CDR3: CASSIAHRAGWDEQYF
size: many; D: .; J: TRBJ1-2; V: TRBV7-2; DNA: TGTGCCAGCAGCTTAGCGCTATCGGGTTCCTATGGCTACACCTTC; CDR3: CASSLALSGSYGYTF
size: .; D: .; J: TRBJ1-1; V: TRBV13; DNA: TGTGCCAGCAGTAGGCGGGAATGGGACACTGAAGCTTTCTTT; CDR3: CASSRREWDTEAFF
size: few; D: .; J: TRBJ2-7; V: TRBV12-3/TRBV12-4; DNA: TGTGCCAGCAGGGACTCGGGGGGCCCTACCTACGAGCAGTACTTC; CDR3: CASRDSGGPTYEQYF
size: .; D: TRBD1; J: TRBJ1-5; V: TRBV29-1; DNA: TGCAGCGTTCAGGGGGATAGCAATCAGCCCCAGCATTTT; CDR3: CSVQGDSNQPQHF
size: many; D: TRBD2; J: TRBJ2-1; V: TRBV7-6; DNA: TGTGCCAGCAGCTTAGTTGGAGCGGGGAACTTCAATGAGCAGTTCTTC; CDR3: CASSLVGAGNFNEQFF
size: once; D: .; J: TRBJ2-7; V: TRBV2; DNA: .; CDR3: CASSVGQGASYEQCF
size: few; D: .; J: TRBJ2-7; V: TRBV20-1; DNA: TGCAGTGCTAGCGAGACAGTCGAGCAGTACTTC; CDR3: CSASETVEQYF
size: .; D: .; J: TRBJ2-7; V: TRBV20-1; DNA: TGCAGTGCTAGGGACTCCCGAAGCTCCTACGAGCAGTACTTC; CDR3: CSARDSRSSYEQYF
size: .; D: .; J: TRBJ2-5; V: TRBV2; DNA: TGTGCCAGCAGTGACCAGGGGGGCGAGACCCAGTACTTC; CDR3: CASSDQGGETQYF
size: .; D: TRBD1; J: TRBJ2-1; V: TRBV4-1; DNA: TGCGCCAGCAGCCACCGATCCGGGACAGGGTACAATGAGCAGTTCTTC; CDR3: CASSHRSGTGYNEQFF
size: .; D: TRBD2; J: TRBJ2-4; V: TRBV5-4; DNA: TGTGCCAGCAGCTCTTTACTAGCGGGGGGAACGAGAAACATTCAGTACTTC; CDR3: CASSSLLAGGTRNIQYF
size: .; D: TRBD1; J: TRBJ1-2; V: TRBV7-2; DNA: TGTGCCAGCAGCTTAGAGACAGGGATAATCTATGGCTACACCTTC; CDR3: CASSLETGIIYGYTF
size: .; D: TRBD2; J: TRBJ2-1; V: TRBV27; DNA: TGTGCCAGCAGTCGAACAGCGGGACTAGCCAACAATGAGCAGTTCTTC; CDR3: CASSRTAGLANNEQFF
size: many; D: TRBD2; J: TRBJ2-3; V: TRBV7-2; DNA: TGTGCCAGCAGCGCATCTAGCGGGGGGGGGGATACGCAGTATTTT; CDR3: CASSASSGGGDTQYF
size: few; D: TRBD1; J: TRBJ2-1; V: TRBV20-1; DNA: TGCAGTGCCTCCAGGGGGCCGGATGAGCAGTTCTTC; CDR3: CSASRGPDEQFF
size: few; D: TRBD2; J: TRBJ2-3; V: TRBV12-5; DNA: TGTGCTAGTGGTTTCCCGGATAGCGGGACACCAGATACGCAGTATTTT; CDR3: CASGFPDSGTPDTQYF
size: .; D: TRBD2; J: TRBJ2-3; V: TRBV4-1; DNA: TGCGCCAGCAGCCAACTTACCGGGACTAGCGCCCTCACAGATACGCAGTATTTT; CDR3: CASSQLTGTSALTDTQYF
size: few; D: .; J: TRBJ2-7; V: TRBV15; DNA: TGTGCCACCAGCAGAAACCCAGGGTACGAGCAGTACTTC; CDR3: CATSRNPGYEQYF
size: .; D: .; J: TRBJ2-1; V: TRBV20-1; DNA: TGCAGTGCTAGAGCCGGGGGGCACCTTATGGATGAGCAGTTCTTC; CDR3: CSARAGGHLMDEQFF
size: .; D: .; J: TRBJ2-7; V: TRBV6-8; DNA: TGTACCAGCGGCGAGGAGAGATCCTACGAGCAGTACTTC; CDR3: CTSGEERSYEQYF
size: few; D: .; J: TRBJ1-1; V: TRBV25-1; DNA: TGTGCCAGCAGTGAGACTACGAACACTGAAGCTTTCTTT; CDR3: CASSETTNTEAFF
size: many; D: .; J: TRBJ1-1; V: TRBV12-3/TRBV12-4; DNA: TGTGCCAGCAGCAGACAGGAGAACACTGAAGCTTTCTTT; CDR3: CASSRQENTEAFF
size: few; D: .; J: TRBJ1-5; V: TRBV28; DNA: TGTGCCAGCAGTCCCGGAGACATATATAGCAATCAGCCCCAGCATTTT; CDR3: CASSPGDIYSNQPQHF
size: many; D: .; J: TRBJ2-7; V: TRBV28; DNA: TGTGCCACCAAACCAGGGACAACACACTACGAGCAGTACTTC; CDR3: CATKPGTTHYEQYF
size: few; D: .; J: TRBJ2-1; V: TRBV5-1; DNA: TGCGCCAGCAGGTCGGATACCTACAATGAGCAGTTCTTC; CDR3: CASRSDTYNEQFF
size: .; D: .; J: TRBJ1-1; V: TRBV11-2; DNA: TGTGCCAGCAGCTTAGTTGAGTTCAGGGAGGGAATGAACACTGAAGCTTTCTTT; CDR3: CASSLVEFREGMNTEAFF
size: few; D: .; J: TRBJ1-1; V: TRBV14; DNA: TGTGCCAGCAGCCAACGACCATTCCTGAACACTGAAGCTTTCTTT; CDR3: CASSQRPFLNTEAFF
size: once; D: TRBD1; J: TRBJ1-2; V: TRBV7-2; DNA: TGTGCCAGCAGCCCCTCCGGGACAGGAAACTATGGCTACACCTTC; CDR3: CASSPSGTGNYGYTF
size: few; D: TRBD2; J: TRBJ2-1; V: TRBV6-2/TRBV6-3; DNA: TGTGCCAGCGGAGGACTAGCGGGGCCTCAATACAATGAGCAGTTCTTC; CDR3: CASGGLAGPQYNEQFF
size: many; D: .; J: TRBJ1-1; V: TRBV7-9; DNA: TGTGCCAGCCTCCCAGGGAACACTGAAGCTTTCTTT; CDR3: CASLPGNTEAFF
size: few; D: TRBD1; J: TRBJ1-5; V: TRBV2; DNA: TGTGCCAGCAGCGAAGGACAGGGTGATCAGCCCCAGCATTTT; CDR3: CASSEGQGDQPQHF
size: many; D: TRBD1; J: TRBJ1-1; V: TRBV7-6; DNA: TGTGCCAGCAGCCTACAGGGGGGTGACACTGAAGCTTTCTTT; CDR3: CASSLQGGDTEAFF
size: few; D: .; J: TRBJ1-1; V: TRBV7-9; DNA: TGTGCCAGCAGCTTAGTGCTAGGAGAGAACACTGAAGCTTTCTTT; CDR3: CASSLVLGENTEAFF
size: .; D: .; J: TRBJ1-2; V: TRBV12-3/TRBV12-4; DNA: TGTGCCAGCAGTTTACCGGATATGGCTCTCACCTTC; CDR3: CASSLPDMALTF
size: .; D: .; J: TRBJ1-1; V: TRBV12-3/TRBV12-4; DNA: TGTGCCAGCAGTTTATCCCCAGGGACGAACACTGAAGCTTTCTTT; CDR3: CASSLSPGTNTEAFF
size: .; D: TRBD1; J: TRBJ2-1; V: TRBV7-9; DNA: TGTGCCAGCAGCTTATTCCAGGGGGCTATGAATGAGCAGTTCTTC; CDR3: CASSLFQGAMNEQFF
size: many; D: TRBD1; J: TRBJ1-2; V: TRBV28; DNA: TGTGCCAGCAGGCCGGGACAGGGTTATGGCTACACCTTC; CDR3: CASRPGQGYGYTF
size: .; D: TRBD1; J: TRBJ1-4; V: TRBV6-6; DNA: TGTGCCAGCATTCCGGACAGGGGGAAAGAAAAACTGTTTTTT; CDR3: CASIPDRGKEKLFF
size: .; D: .; J: TRBJ1-1; V: TRBV19; DNA: TGTGCCAGTAGTATAGTTCCAGGGGTTGAAGCTTTCTTT; CDR3: CASSIVPGVEAFF
size: few; D: TRBD1; J: TRBJ1-2; V: TRBV19; DNA: TGTGCCAGTGTAACAGGGGCCAACGGCTACACCTTC; CDR3: CASVTGANGYTF
size: .; D: TRBD2; J: TRBJ2-2; V: TRBV7-2; DNA: TGTGCCAGCAGCCACCGCTCCCAGACTAGCAGCAGCACCGGGGAGCTGTTTTTT; CDR3: CASSHRSQTSSSTGELFF
size: many; D: .; J: TRBJ1-2; V: TRBV12-5; DNA: TGTGCTAGTGGACCAACCATCGACTATGGCTACACCTTC; CDR3: CASGPTIDYGYTF
size: many; D: .; J: TRBJ1-5; V: TRBV28; DNA: TGTGCCAGCAGTACCCTCGGGGGTGGGGGTCAGCCCCAGCATTTT; CDR3: CASSTLGGGGQPQHF
size: few; D: .; J: TRBJ2-3; V: TRBV6-5; DNA: TGTGCCAGCAGTTACGGCCGTTCTAGCACAGATACGCAGTATTTT; CDR3: CASSYGRSSTDTQYF
size: .; D: TRBD2; J: TRBJ2-3; V: TRBV10-3; DNA: TGTGCCATCAGTGAGTCGGGAGGGCAAGATACGCAGTATTTT; CDR3: CAISESGGQDTQYF
size: .; D: TRBD1; J: TRBJ2-7; V: TRBV7-4; DNA: TGTGCCAGCAGCTTAAAAGGGGGGACAGGGACCTTCGAGCAGTACTTC; CDR3: CASSLKGGTGTFEQYF
size: .; D: .; J: TRBJ2-1; V: TRBV7-4; DNA: TGTGCCAGCAGCTTAAGTGGGCAGGGGAATGAGCAGTTCTTT; CDR3: CASSLSGQGNEQFF
size: .; D: .; J: TRBJ2-7; V: TRBV20-1; DNA: TGCAGTGTCATCCAGGAGCTCTCCTACGAGCAGTACTTC; CDR3: CSVIQELSYEQYF
size: many; D: .; J: TRBJ2-7; V: TRBV28; DNA: TGTGCCAGCAGTGGGGGGACAGGCCCCGGGGGGGTGGACGAGCAGTACTTC; CDR3: CASSGGTGPGGVDEQYF
size: few; D: .; J: TRBJ2-1; V: TRBV6-6; DNA: TGTGCCAGCAGTTACTCGAAGGGCGGACAAAACAATGAGCAGTTCTTC; CDR3: CASSYSKGGQNNEQFF
size: .; D: .; J: TRBJ2-4; V: TRBV2; DNA: TGTGCCAGCAAGAAACAGGGAGTACAAAACATTCAGTACTTC; CDR3: CASKKQGVQNIQYF
size: .; D: .; J: TRBJ1-6; V: TRBV7-9; DNA: TGTGCCAGCAGCATCGGGACAATTTCACCCCTCCACTTT; CDR3: CASSIGTISPLHF
size: .; D: .; J: TRBJ1-2; V: TRBV9; DNA: TGTGCCAGCAGCGTTGCGGGGTATGGTGTGGGCTACACCTTC; CDR3: CASSVAGYGVGYTF
size: .; D: .; J: TRBJ2-2; V: TRBV12-5; DNA: TGTGCTAGTGGTTTCAGGGCAGGGGATGGCGGGGAGCTGTTTTTT; CDR3: CASGFRAGDGGELFF
size: many; D: .; J: TRBJ2-1; V: TRBV7-6; DNA: TGTGCCAGCGGGGTAAGGGATGAGCAGTTCTTC; CDR3: CASGVRDEQFF
size: .; D: .; J: TRBJ1-2; V: TRBV7-6; DNA: TGTGCCAGCAGTGGGGGGACCTTCGGCTACACCTTC; CDR3: CASSGGTFGYTF
size: many; D: .; J: TRBJ1-5; V: TRBV2; DNA: TGTGCCAGCACCAGGACGGCCGACAATCAGCCCCAGCATTTT; CDR3: CASTRTADNQPQHF
size: medium-sized; D: .; J: TRBJ2-7; V: TRBV29-1; DNA: TGCAGCGTTGAAGGGGGGGCCTACGAGCAGTACTTC; CDR3: CSVEGGAYEQYF
size: many; D: .; J: TRBJ1-1; V: TRBV19; DNA: TGTGCCAGTAGTATAGATCAGATCGCGGGATCAGACACTGAAGCTTTCTTT; CDR3: CASSIDQIAGSDTEAFF